The 4 T cell receptor beta chains given below trace back to one sample, sequenced in a study of siplizumab effects on memory and regulatory T cells. TCRdb's copy holds only in-frame clones and misses some; the assay was immunoSEQ multiplex PCR. The data contain 8,500 to 10,000 clones, roughly two fifths of them seen just once; the ten biggest clones take up over 8.5%. Coculturing at 37°C lasted 6 days for the mixed lymphocyte reaction cells. These receptors have no known antigen. Specimen: CFSE-low (dividing) CD4+ T cells sorted from an allogeneic mixed lymphocyte reaction. These receptors all come from a human donor in good health; the cells came from an allogeneic mixed lymphocyte reaction.

This clone has more than one count but fewer than ten. This chain links TRBV6-4 with TRBJ1-2; D call uncertain. CDR3 length: 16 amino acids. Germline loops: CDR1 MRHNA, CDR2 SNTAGT. The ends were cut back, 0 bases at V and 5 bases at J, with 16 bases in the middle. The CDR3 region has the DNA TGTGCCAGCAGTGACTCAGGTAGTTCAAACGTTTATGGCTACACCTTC. Encoded protein: CASSDSGSSNVYGYTF.

The sample holds a few counts of this clone. The rearrangement links TRBV4-1 to TRBJ2-7, with TRBD2 matching over 8 bases. From germline, CDR1 is MGHRA and CDR2 YSYEKL. With V trimmed by 3 bases and J by 5 bases, 18 bases remained unmatched. The CDR3 runs 18 residues. The DNA for the CDR3 is TGCGCCAGCAGCCACCCCGACGGACTAGCCCACGGATTCCACGAGCAGTACTTC. Translating gives CASSHPDGLAHGFHEQYF.

V and J are TRBV7-9 and TRBJ2-7; the D gene is possibly TRBD2 (6 bases). The ends were cut back, 8 bases at V and 3 bases at J, with 14 bases in the middle. CDR1 is SEHNR and CDR2 is FQNEAQ in the germline V gene (reference sequence). The CDR3 contains 13 residues. This CDR3 reads CASGRDFDYEQYF. The CDR3 nucleotides are TGTGCCAGCGGAAGGGACTTTGACTACGAGCAGTACTTC.

V is TRBV18 and J is TRBJ2-5, with 7 bases matching TRBD2. In germline, CDR1 is KGHSH, CDR2 LQKENI. V lost 3 bases, J lost 4 bases, and 8 bases stayed unmatched. This CDR3 contains 15 residues. In nucleotides, the CDR3 is TGTGCCAGCTCACCCCGGGCGGGAGAATCAGAGACCCAGTACTTC. Its translation is CASSPRAGESETQYF.